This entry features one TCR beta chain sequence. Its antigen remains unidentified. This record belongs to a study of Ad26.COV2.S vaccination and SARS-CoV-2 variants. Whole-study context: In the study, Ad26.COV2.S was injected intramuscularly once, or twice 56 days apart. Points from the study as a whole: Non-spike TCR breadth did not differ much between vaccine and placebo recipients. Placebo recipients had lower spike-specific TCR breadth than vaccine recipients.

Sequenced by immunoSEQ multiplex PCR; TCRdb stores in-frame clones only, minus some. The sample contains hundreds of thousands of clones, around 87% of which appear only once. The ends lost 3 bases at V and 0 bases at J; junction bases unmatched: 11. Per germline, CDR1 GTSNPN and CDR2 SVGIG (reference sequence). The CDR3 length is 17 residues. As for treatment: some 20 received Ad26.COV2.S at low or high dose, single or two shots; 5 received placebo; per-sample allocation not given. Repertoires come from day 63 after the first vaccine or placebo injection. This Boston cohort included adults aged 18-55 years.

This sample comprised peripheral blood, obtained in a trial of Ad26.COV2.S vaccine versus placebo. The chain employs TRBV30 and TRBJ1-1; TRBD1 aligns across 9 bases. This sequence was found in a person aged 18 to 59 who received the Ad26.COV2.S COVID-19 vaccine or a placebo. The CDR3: CAWRKRGWDRVNTEAFF. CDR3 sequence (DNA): TGTGCCTGGAGAAAGAGGGGGTGGGACAGGGTGAACACTGAAGCTTTCTTT.